The 15 T cell receptor beta chains reported below all come from one sample, sequenced in a study of cytomegalovirus exposure and HLA in healthy donors (dated by TCRdb to 2016 to 2017). Libraries were made using the immunoSEQ multiplex PCR assay. A mixture of 60 forward primers for TCR Vbeta segments and 13 reverse primers for TCR Jbeta segments was used in the multiplex PCR. Sourced from immuneACCESS, this table was stored by TCRdb with only in-frame sequences that have V and J called. A share of the clones is absent; for the studies checked, an unresolved V gene accounts for under half, and the remainder has no known explanation. This sample holds under 200,000 clones; around 79% were observed only once. Around 2.5% of the sample is in the top ten clones. The sequencing input was PBMCs. The receptors were sampled from a woman aged 40 to 50 in good health and CMV-seropositive.

This clone was observed a few times. The rearrangement uses TRBV4-2 and TRBJ2-1; no clear D. The CDR3 has 15 residues. V was clipped by 0 bases and J by 3 bases, with 9 bases between them. Germline V lookup: CDR1 LGHNA, CDR2 YNFKEQ. CDR3 loop: CASSQEFSGYNEQFF. CDR3 sequence (DNA): TGTGCCAGCAGCCAAGAATTTTCGGGCTACAATGAGCAGTTCTTC.

The chain couples TRBV18 to TRBJ2-2, with TRBD1 as a possible D gene (5 bases). CDR1 and CDR2 (germline): KGHSH, LQKENI. The ends were cut back, 0 bases at V and 2 bases at J, with 7 bases in the middle. The CDR3 has 15 amino acids. The CDR3 loop reads CASSPPGANTGELFF. The CDR3 nucleotides are TGTGCCAGCTCACCACCAGGGGCTAACACCGGGGAGCTGTTTTTT.

The genes are TRBV7-9 and TRBJ1-4; maybe TRBD1 (6 bases). The CDR3 contains 16 residues. Germline V CDR1 and CDR2: SEHNR, FQNEAQ (reference sequence). V was cut by 7 bases and J by 8 bases, with 23 bases left in between. The CDR3 DNA sequence: TGTGCCAGCACCCCTGGTGTGGACACCCAGGGGGAAAAACTGTTTTTT. Translation gives CASTPGVDTQGEKLFF.

The chain carries TRBV19 and TRBJ2-7; D is possibly TRBD2 (5 bases). Germline assignment: CDR1 LNHDA and CDR2 SQIVND (reference sequence). Trimming removed 3 bases at V and 4 bases at J, with 13 bases between. The CDR3 loop spans 14 amino acids. Written as DNA, the CDR3 is TGTGCCAGTAGTATTTCGAGGGAGCGGTACGAGCAGTACTTC. Its protein product is CASSISRERYEQYF.

The V call is TRBV19, the J call TRBJ1-3; tentative D call: TRBD1 (5 bases). CDR1 LNHDA and CDR2 SQIVND come from the germline V gene (reference sequence). Deletions cut 2 bases from V and 8 bases from J, with 16 bases between. This CDR3 contains 15 residues. CDR3 sequence reads: CASSILSGTGDTIYF. The CDR3 DNA reads TGTGCCAGTAGTATATTGTCAGGTACAGGTGACACCATATATTTT.

This clone turned up a few times. The chain combines TRBV7-9 with TRBJ2-7; D is unclear. Germline V gene data show CDR1 as SEHNR and CDR2 as FQNEAQ (reference sequence). This CDR3 has 13 residues. V lost 0 bases and J lost 4, with 7 bases in between. CDR3 DNA sequence: TGTGCCAGCAGCTTAGCGCTCGGGTACGAGCAGTACTTC. It encodes CASSLALGYEQYF.

This chain uses TRBV11-3 with TRBJ1-4; D gene uncertain. CDR1 is SGHNT and CDR2 is YENEEA in the germline V gene. The CDR3 spans 14 residues. V was trimmed by 5 bases and J by 7 bases, leaving 14 bases between them. This CDR3 reads CASSPREGSEKLFF. CDR3 sequence (DNA): TGTGCCAGCAGCCCCCGGGAGGGTTCTGAAAAACTGTTTTTT.

V and J are TRBV5-8 and TRBJ2-3, with D possibly TRBD2 on 6 matching bases. V lost 4 bases to trimming and J lost 3 bases, with 12 bases between them. This CDR3 spans 14 amino acids. The V gene's germline CDR1 is SGHTS and CDR2 YDEGEE. CDR3 nucleotide sequence: TGTGCCAGCAGCCGGGACTTGGGGACAGATACGCAGTATTTT. It yields the protein CASSRDLGTDTQYF.

This clone was found a few times. This specimen includes other DNA sequences encoding the same CDR3. The genes are TRBV18 and TRBJ2-7, with 7 bases fitting TRBD1. Germline lookup yields CDR1 KGHSH and CDR2 LQKENI. The CDR3 runs 15 residues. Unmatched junction bases numbered 11, after V lost 6 bases and J lost 3 bases. The CDR3 DNA reads TGTGCCAGCTCCCACGGGACAGCATTACTCTACGAGCAGTACTTC. Translated, it gives CASSHGTALLYEQYF.

J is TRBJ2-2 and V is TRBV28, with a weak D call TRBD2 (5 bases). This CDR3 has 16 amino acids. In germline, CDR1 is MDHEN, CDR2 SYDVKM. V was trimmed by 1 base and J by 2 bases, leaving 11 bases between them. In nucleotides, the CDR3 is TGTGCCAGCAGTTTATATCCAGCGGAAAACACCGGGGAGCTGTTTTTT. Residues: CASSLYPAENTGELFF.

The gene calls are TRBV13 and TRBJ1-1; 7 bases line up with TRBD1. Germline V gene data show CDR1 as PRHDT and CDR2 as FYEKMQ (reference sequence). The CDR3 loop spans 16 amino acids. V was pared by 6 bases and J by 8 bases, with 18 bases of the junction left unmatched. The CDR3 DNA reads as TGTGCCAGCAGAAAACCCACTACGACAGGGCCAACGGAAGCTTTCTTT. This translates into CASRKPTTTGPTEAFF.

This clone was seen a few times. The gene calls are TRBV27 and TRBJ1-6; D is undetermined. The CDR3 spans 13 residues. Between the trimmed V and J ends, which lost 6 bases and 4 bases, there was a span of 7 bases. CDR1 is MNHEY, CDR2 SMNVEV, per germline (reference sequence). CDR3 DNA sequence: TGTGCCAGCAGGAGGGTTTATAATTCACCCCTCCACTTT. Its translation is CASRRVYNSPLHF.

The genes are TRBV6-1 and TRBJ1-4; tentatively, D is TRBD1 (6 bases). Germline values: CDR1 MNHNS, CDR2 SASEGT. CDR3 size: 17 residues. Trimming cost V 2 bases and J 6 bases, with 19 bases left between them. The CDR3 is CASSEFPGPKGDEKLFF. The CDR3 DNA is TGTGCCAGCAGTGAATTTCCCGGGCCCAAGGGGGATGAAAAACTGTTTTTT.

The chain joins TRBV4-1 to TRBJ1-1; D is possibly TRBD1 (6 bases). This CDR3 has 14 amino acids. The germline V and J ends were trimmed by 0 bases and 5 bases, with 10 bases remaining between them. CDR1 and CDR2 from the germline V gene are MGHRA and YSYEKL. CDR3 region: CASSQEPGVTEAFF. CDR3 nucleotides: TGCGCCAGCAGCCAAGAGCCAGGGGTTACTGAAGCTTTCTTT.

The V gene is TRBV10-1, the J gene TRBJ1-1, with 9 bases matching TRBD1. CDR1 is WNHNN, CDR2 SYGVQD, per germline (reference sequence). V shed 6 bases, J shed 5 bases, and the junction held 19 bases outside the gene matches. CDR3 length equals 18 residues. CDR3 protein: CASSPGQGLYQGDTEAFF. The CDR3, as DNA: TGCGCCAGCAGCCCGGGACAGGGTTTATATCAAGGGGATACTGAAGCTTTCTTT.